The 10 T cell receptor beta chains reported below all come from one sample, sequenced in a study of early stage breast cancer tumors. Repertoires were generated with immunoSEQ multiplex PCR, while TCRdb's copy carries only in-frame clones and drops some. The data show some 30,000 clones, with 70% to 90% seen just once and around 10% held by the top ten. The sample taken for sequencing was blood. Receptors originate from a person aged 45 to 59 with breast cancer.

V usage is TRBV6-4 and J usage is TRBJ2-3, with D uncertain. Trimming pared 5 bases from V and 4 bases from J, leaving 13 bases between. The CDR3 consists of 14 residues. Germline assignment: CDR1 MRHNA and CDR2 SNTAGT. CDR3 DNA sequence: TGTGCCAGCAGTTCCACTAAAACGTCAGATACGCAGTATTTT. Encoded protein: CASSSTKTSDTQYF.

CDR3 amino acids: CASTFAGLGGNTIYF. The CDR3, as DNA: TGTGCCAGCACCTTCGCGGGGTTAGGTGGAAACACCATATATTTT. This chain connects TRBV2 to TRBJ1-3, with no clear D. The germline V gene has CDR1 SNHLY and CDR2 FYNNEI. V lost 7 bases and J 3 bases, leaving 16 bases between the germline ends. The CDR3 consists of 15 residues.

The chain couples TRBV5-4 to TRBJ1-6; 11 positions match TRBD1. The CDR3 extends over 15 amino acids. Germline values: CDR1 SGHNT, CDR2 YYREEE (reference sequence). The ends lost 3 bases at V and 10 bases at J; junction bases unmatched: 6. CDR3 in DNA: TGTGCCAGCAGCTCCCAGGGACAGGGGGGATCACCCCTCCACTTT. The encoded protein is CASSSQGQGGSPLHF.

V usage is TRBV28 and J usage is TRBJ1-2; 8 bases map to TRBD1. CDR3 size: 12 residues. The germline V gene encodes CDR1 MDHEN and CDR2 SYDVKM. V was pared by 4 bases and J by 6 bases, with 1 base of the junction left unmatched. The CDR3 DNA is TGTGCCAGCAGTTCGGACAGGGATGGCTACACCTTC. The encoded protein is CASSSDRDGYTF.

The J gene is TRBJ2-3, the V gene TRBV28; 10 bases are a match to TRBD1. The CDR3 spans 14 residues. V was pared by 3 bases and J by 7 bases, with 4 bases of the junction left unmatched. The V gene's germline CDR1 is MDHEN and CDR2 SYDVKM. The CDR3 DNA is TGTGCCAGCAGTTTTAGGGGACAGGGGAATACGCAGTATTTT. Protein: CASSFRGQGNTQYF.

The count of this clone is one. The chain recombines TRBV9 with TRBJ1-2, with 8 nucleotides matching TRBD1. Germline V gene lookup returns CDR1 SGDLS and CDR2 YYNGEE. Germline trimming cut 4 bases from V and 5 bases from J; bases unmatched to any gene: 13. CDR3 size: 16 residues. CDR3 in amino acids: CASSPRRQQGGYGYTF. The CDR3 nucleotides are TGTGCCAGCAGCCCTCGACGACAACAGGGGGGTTATGGCTACACCTTC.

The genes are TRBV9 and TRBJ1-2; the match to TRBD1 covers 10 bases. Germline V gives CDR1 SGDLS, CDR2 YYNGEE. The CDR3 totals 15 residues. V lost 4 bases, J lost 6 bases, and 9 bases stayed unmatched. The CDR3 sequence: CASSPDRGQADGYTF. The CDR3 nucleotides are TGTGCCAGCAGCCCCGACAGGGGGCAAGCGGATGGCTACACCTTC.

The V gene is TRBV19, the J gene TRBJ2-3; D might be TRBD2 (5 bases). The CDR3 loop spans 12 amino acids. Per the germline V gene, CDR1 is LNHDA and CDR2 is SQIVND (reference sequence). V lost 3 bases to trimming and J lost 7 bases, with 8 bases between them. The CDR3 loop is CASSIEGNTQYF. DNA of the CDR3: TGTGCCAGTAGTATTGAGGGAAATACGCAGTATTTT. Looking up the rest from reference TRBV19 and TRBJ2-3 gives the full variable domain: DGGITQSPKYLFRKEGQNVTLSCEQNLNHDAMYWYRQDPGQGLRLIYYSQIVNDFQKGDIAEGYSVSREKKESFPLTVTSAQKNPTAFYLCASSIEGNTQYFGPGTRLTVL.

The chain recombines TRBV19 with TRBJ1-5; the D gene is possibly TRBD1 (6 bases). V shed 6 bases and J shed 3 bases, with 6 bases lying between them. This CDR3 region has 12 residues. Per the germline V gene, CDR1 is LNHDA and CDR2 is SQIVND (reference sequence). The CDR3 DNA follows: TGTGCCAGTAGGGGGGCCAATCAGCCCCAGCATTTT. Amino acids: CASRGANQPQHF.

The gene calls are TRBV7-9 and TRBJ2-7, with no clear D. The CDR3 runs to 13 residues. CDR1 is SEHNR and CDR2 is FQNEAQ in the germline V gene (reference sequence). Trimming took 6 bases from V and 5 from J, leaving 14 bases between them. The CDR3 DNA reads as TGTGCCAGCAGACCCCGGAGAGGCCACGAGCAGTACTTC. As protein: CASRPRRGHEQYF.